Listed below are T cell receptor beta chains from one sample, sequenced in a study of radiation and T cells in renal cell carcinoma. Some clones are missing from TCRdb's copy, which holds only in-frame ones; the method was immunoSEQ multiplex PCR. The data contain more than 75,000 clones, approximately 83% of them seen just once; the ten biggest clones take up 5% to 6.5%. The sequencing used blood, collected from a patient whose treatment included radiotherapy and nephrectomy. Every receptor here comes from a man in his 60s with renal cell carcinoma. The CDR3 runs from the conserved cysteine through the conserved F or W. A row's size may be missing; if present it is once, few, many or a size class.

v_gene	j_gene	len	abundance	CDR3aa
TRBV6-1	TRBJ1-1	14	.	CASTRDRENTEAFF
TRBV6-6	TRBJ1-1	13	.	CASSYPEEGRAFF
TRBV7-2	TRBJ1-5	12	.	CASSYRQGPQHF
TRBV19	TRBJ1-5	19	few	CASSPLGQARYRSNQPQHF
TRBV25-1	TRBJ1-5	16	.	CASSPGDRVDNQPQHF
TRBV10-1	TRBJ2-3	15	.	CASRESGSNTDTQYF
TRBV28	TRBJ1-2	12	.	CASSFEVYGYTF
TRBV7-8	TRBJ2-1	18	few	CASSLGRLGGRRSNEQFF
TRBV5-1	TRBJ2-5	17	.	CASSLGEGLAGEETQYF
TRBV9	TRBJ2-3	16	.	CASSVGGVISTDTQYF
TRBV6-6	TRBJ2-1	16	.	CASSPPGGLTANEQFF
TRBV6-6	TRBJ1-1	15	.	CASSSQTFMNTEAFF
TRBV7-2	TRBJ2-3	15	.	CASSPGRGSGITQYF
TRBV6-6	TRBJ1-5	14	medium-sized	CASSSSTGSQPQHF
TRBV19	TRBJ1-2	20	once	CASSIQRPGQGGVWDYGYTF
TRBV30	TRBJ2-3	15	.	CAWSLGTSGTDTQYF
TRBV10-1	TRBJ2-5	15	.	CAGSPPWGSEETQYF
TRBV4-1	TRBJ1-4	16	.	CASSPAPGRQDEKLFF
TRBV10-1	TRBJ2-7	14	once	CASKSGGRPYEQYF
TRBV11-2	TRBJ2-3	17	.	CASSWGLAVTSTDTQYF
TRBV10-2	TRBJ1-2	15	.	CASSVRTGQTGGYTF
TRBV28	TRBJ1-1	18	.	CASSFPLLVGTGNTEAFF
TRBV6-5	TRBJ2-2	13	.	CASSWSTTGELFF
TRBV28	TRBJ1-3	15	.	CASSYATVSGNTIYF
TRBV6-1	TRBJ2-3	12	.	CASSLDTDTQYF
TRBV5-1	TRBJ1-1	19	.	CASSFLGFGTLGVNTEAFF
TRBV5-1	TRBJ1-4	13	.	CASSEPPHEKLFF
TRBV4-1	TRBJ2-1	15	.	CASSQGPGLYNEQFF
TRBV6-1	TRBJ1-1	13	once	CASSRTGDTEAFF
TRBV27	TRBJ2-7	21	once	CASRLYGRRGTSGRRIYEQYF
TRBV2	TRBJ2-7	14	few	CASSSGQPPYEQYF
TRBV27	TRBJ2-7	13	.	CASSLRPAYEQYF
TRBV2	TRBJ2-1	14	.	CASTRPTGLNEQFF
TRBV6-5	TRBJ2-3	16	.	CASSYSRVQRTDTQYF
TRBV19	TRBJ1-5	13	.	CASSGQGFQPQHF
TRBV18	TRBJ2-6	15	.	CASSPAQFSANVLTF
TRBV10-3	TRBJ1-5	13	.	CAIRRDVNQPQHF
TRBV4-2	TRBJ2-5	15	.	CASSQITGMPETQYF
TRBV5-1	TRBJ1-2	16	.	CASSLVGAPGIEGYTF
TRBV27	TRBJ2-5	15	.	CASSLELGGQETQYF
TRBV18	TRBJ1-5	14	.	CASTPGNSNQPQHF
TRBV7-3	TRBJ1-1	15	.	CASSPRQGGITEAFF
TRBV4-3	TRBJ2-5	15	.	CASSQGGGYQETQYF
TRBV7-7	TRBJ2-2	14	.	CASRERINTGELFF
TRBV4-1	TRBJ2-1	19	.	CASSQDPRSSGPSYNEQFF
TRBV11-3	TRBJ2-1	17	.	CASSLVGRARSNNEQFF
TRBV27	TRBJ2-2	14	.	CASSHIPNTGELFF
TRBV19	TRBJ2-1	15	.	CASSISGLAKDEQFF
TRBV5-1	TRBJ2-7	14	.	CASSPSFTSDEQYF
TRBV28	TRBJ2-3	12	.	CASRIRTDTQYF
TRBV2	TRBJ2-7	12	.	CASSLDGYEQYF
TRBV19	TRBJ1-2	13	few	CASSKDHNYGYTF
TRBV29-1	TRBJ2-1	13	.	CSVGTGGYNEQFF
TRBV5-1	TRBJ1-2	13	.	CASSFLGENGYTF
TRBV27	TRBJ1-2	15	.	CASSPGQQHNYGYTF
TRBV9	TRBJ2-7	14	.	CASSVGDRADEQYF
TRBV19	TRBJ1-4	18	once	CASSIGRPQRPTNEKLFF